The 28 T cell receptor beta chains given below trace back to one sample, sequenced in a study of identical twins. TCRdb used MiXCR to reprocess the 5' RACE reads, holding one entry per CDR3 protein. This table holds 1.5 million or so distinct CDR3 sequences, under 35% found once. The material sequenced was cord blood. These receptors originate from a newborn girl in good health.

As to this clonotype: Given a much more abundant clone one base away, this may be a read error. The chain has TRBV5-1 and TRBJ2-7; the D call may be TRBD1 or TRBD2 (5 bases each). Between the trimmed V and J ends, which lost 5 bases and 7 bases, there was a span of 19 bases. This CDR3 spans 14 amino acids. In germline, CDR1 is SGHRS, CDR2 YFSETQ. The CDR3 loop is CASRTGWGSTEQYF. In nucleotides, the CDR3 is TGCGCCAGCAGAACAGGATGGGGGAGCACTGAGCAGTACTTC.

The V gene is TRBV19, the J gene TRBJ2-6, with 7 bases that match TRBD1. Unmatched junction bases numbered 1, after V lost 4 bases and J lost 1 base. There are 15 residues in the CDR3. In germline, CDR1 is LNHDA, CDR2 SQIVND (reference sequence). CDR3 sequence (DNA): TGTGCCAGTAGTAAGGGACAGTCTGGGGCCAACGTCCTGACTTTC. Residues: CASSKGQSGANVLTF.

This clonotype was counted a few times. V is TRBV4-2 and J is TRBJ2-6; D is undetermined. The CDR3 length is 18 residues. Germline loops: CDR1 LGHNA, CDR2 YNFKEQ. V dropped 0 bases and J dropped 0 bases, with 12 bases sitting between them. The CDR3 DNA follows: TGTGCCAGCAGCCAAGAAGCCCTAGATCGCTCTGGGGCCAACGTCCTGACTTTC. Protein product: CASSQEALDRSGANVLTF.

The chain recombines TRBV28 with TRBJ1-5; TRBD1 is a possible D gene (5 bases). This CDR3 is built from 15 residues. CDR1 is MDHEN, CDR2 SYDVKM, per germline. Trimming cost V 4 bases and J 2 bases, with 12 bases left between them. Here the CDR3 DNA reads TGTGCCAGCAGTTACACAGGAAAAGGCAATCAGCCCCAGCATTTT. Protein: CASSYTGKGNQPQHF. Filled out from reference TRBV28 and TRBJ1-5, the complete variable domain reads DVKVTQSSRYLVKRTGEKVFLECVQDMDHENMFWYRQDPGLGLRLIYFSYDVKMKEKGDIPEGYSVSREKKERFSLILESASTNQTSMYLCASSYTGKGNQPQHFGDGTRLSIL.

This clonotype was recorded a few times. The CDR3 nucleotides read TGCGCCAGCAGCCCGGACACCGCTTATTTCACACCCCTCCACTTT. Its translation is CASSPDTAYFTPLHF. The chain employs TRBV5-1 and TRBJ1-6; TRBD1 is a possible D gene (5 bases). There are 15 residues in the CDR3. Trimming stripped 4 bases from V and 11 bases from J, with 19 bases between. Germline V CDR1 and CDR2: SGHRS, YFSETQ.

The chain couples TRBV27 to TRBJ2-7; TRBD1 matches at 9 bases. This CDR3 comprises 15 residues. Germline V gives CDR1 MNHEY, CDR2 SMNVEV (reference sequence). With 5 bases clipped from V and 0 bases from J, the junction kept 5 bases outside the gene matches. CDR3 sequence: CASSIQDRGSYEQYF. DNA for the CDR3: TGTGCCAGCAGTATACAGGACAGGGGCTCCTACGAGCAGTACTTC.

This clonotype was seen only a few times. The chain recombines TRBV6-4 with TRBJ2-1, with a possible D match to TRBD2 (6 bases). There are 15 residues in the CDR3. Germline loops: CDR1 MRHNA, CDR2 SNTAGT. Trimming shortened V by 5 bases and J by 2 bases, and 13 bases separated the two germline ends. The CDR3 reads CASSPQRAPYNEQFF. The CDR3 DNA reads TGTGCCAGCAGTCCACAGCGGGCCCCCTACAATGAGCAGTTCTTC.

The chain couples TRBV6-2 or TRBV6-3 to TRBJ2-1; 8 bases are a match to TRBD2. V lost 0 bases to trimming and J lost 7 bases; unmatched junction nucleotides: 8. This CDR3 contains 16 residues. Looked up from germline, CDR1 is MNHEY and CDR2 is SVGEGT. The DNA of the CDR3 is TGTGCCAGCAGTTACTCGAGGCGGGGGGCTTGGAATGAGCAGTTCTTC. Its translation: CASSYSRRGAWNEQFF.

The chain combines TRBV5-1 with TRBJ2-1; TRBD2 might be the D (7 bases). V lost 6 bases and J lost 7, with 20 bases in between. This CDR3 contains 15 residues. Germline CDR1 and CDR2: SGHRS and YFSETQ. This CDR3 is CASNPSGGPLNEQFF. The CDR3 DNA sequence: TGCGCCAGCAACCCCTCGGGGGGCCCTCTAAATGAGCAGTTCTTC.

The V call is TRBV3-1, the J call TRBJ2-1, with TRBD1 identical over 8 bases. V shed 4 bases and J 1 base; nucleotides not matched to a gene: 3. Germline assignment: CDR1 LGHDT and CDR2 YNNKEL (reference sequence). The CDR3 is 15 residues long. The CDR3: CASSRQGWSYNEQFF. The CDR3, as DNA: TGTGCCAGCAGCCGACAGGGGTGGTCCTACAATGAGCAGTTCTTC.

This clonotype was observed a few times. The chain combines TRBV4-2 with TRBJ2-7; the match to TRBD2 covers 10 bases. The CDR3 is made up of 22 amino acids. V lost 1 base and J lost 2; bases outside the gene matches: 23. Germline V lookup: CDR1 LGHNA, CDR2 YNFKEQ. The CDR3 nucleotides read TGTGCCAGCAGCCAAGCCCACGTGGGAACTAGCGGGGCATTGACAACCGCCTACGAGCAGTACTTC. Translating it yields CASSQAHVGTSGALTTAYEQYF.

V gene TRBV7-9 combines with J gene TRBJ1-2; a possible D gene is TRBD1 (5 bases). V was cut by 5 bases and J by 0 bases, with 16 bases left in between. Germline CDR1 SEHNR, CDR2 FQNEAQ (reference sequence). The CDR3 is 16 residues long. The CDR3 coding sequence is TGTGCCAGCAGCGACCCCTGGGAGGGGCCTAACTATGGCTACACCTTC. Its translation: CASSDPWEGPNYGYTF.

This clonotype has only a few counts. V and J are TRBV2 and TRBJ2-3; D is unresolved. V gave up 6 bases and J gave up 7 bases, with 17 bases separating them. The germline V gene has CDR1 SNHLY and CDR2 FYNNEI. The CDR3 spans 14 residues. This CDR3 reads CASRNQLLKHTQYF. CDR3 DNA: TGTGCCAGCAGGAACCAGCTCCTGAAGCATACGCAGTATTTT. The full variable domain, with the rest looked up from reference TRBV2 and TRBJ2-3, is EPEVTQTPSHQVTQMGQEVILRCVPISNHLYFYWYRQILGQKVEFLVSFYNNEISEKSEIFDDQFSVERPDGSNFTLKIRSTKLEDSAMYFCASRNQLLKHTQYFGPGTRLTVL.

This clonotype was observed a handful of times. CDR3: CASSGGLAGVDTQYF. CDR3 sequence (DNA): TGTGCCAGCAGTGGAGGACTAGCGGGGGTAGATACGCAGTATTTT. The chain has TRBV2 and TRBJ2-3; TRBD2 matches at 13 bases. This CDR3 comprises 15 residues. Germline CDR1 reads SNHLY; CDR2 reads FYNNEI. V lost 4 bases and J lost 5; bases outside the gene matches: 3.

This chain joins TRBV7-6 and TRBJ2-7; 11 bases are shared with TRBD1. CDR1 is SGHVS, CDR2 FNYEAQ, per germline. This CDR3 is 17 amino acids long. J lost 1 base, V lost 3 bases, and 8 bases had no gene match. The CDR3 nucleotides read TGTGCCAGCAGCTTTTTGAGTAGGGACAGGGGGTCCTACGAGCAGTACTTC. Its protein product is CASSFLSRDRGSYEQYF.

This clonotype was detected only a few times. The rearrangement uses TRBV10-3 and TRBJ1-1; D possibly corresponds to TRBD1 (5 bases). Germline CDR1 ENHRY, CDR2 SYGVKD. The CDR3 is made up of 13 amino acids. Trimming removed 8 bases at V and 1 base at J, with 11 bases between. This CDR3 is CAIAGTENTEAFF. The CDR3, as DNA: TGTGCCATCGCGGGGACCGAGAACACTGAAGCTTTCTTT.

This clonotype was seen a few times. This rearrangement joins TRBV27 to TRBJ2-6, with a possible D match to TRBD1 (6 bases). V lost 4 bases and J lost 4, with 11 bases in between. CDR3 size: 15 residues. CDR1 MNHEY and CDR2 SMNVEV come from the germline V gene (reference sequence). The CDR3 region has the DNA TGTGCCAGCAGTTACACAGGGATCGGGGCCAACGTCCTGACTTTC. Translated: CASSYTGIGANVLTF.

As regards this clonotype: Germline and junction disagree at one end, which may indicate a read error. V usage is TRBV27 and J usage is TRBJ2-4, with TRBD2 matching over 7 bases. The CDR3 contains 16 residues. The V gene's germline CDR1 is MNHEY and CDR2 SMNVEV (reference sequence). The CDR3 bases are TGTTCCAGCAGTTCGATAGCGGGCCTAGCCAAAAACATTCAGTACTTC. It specifies CSSSSIAGLAKNIQYF.

This clonotype was recorded many times. The rearrangement uses TRBV12-3 or TRBV12-4 and TRBJ1-5; D unclear. The V end lost 7 bases, the J end lost 4 bases, and 14 bases lay between the germline ends. The CDR3 covers 14 residues. CDR3: CASTPTGGNQPQHF. CDR3 bases: TGTGCCAGCACACCAACTGGAGGGAATCAGCCCCAGCATTTT.

This clonotype occurred once. The chain employs TRBV19 and TRBJ2-7; 7 nucleotides agree with TRBD1. The DNA end lines up better with TRBJ2-5; the J call may be wrong. Germline values: CDR1 LNHDA, CDR2 SQIVND (reference sequence). The CDR3 has 14 residues. This CDR3 is CASSIGRGQETQYF. CDR3 bases: TGTGCCAGTAGTATTGGCAGGGGGCAAGAGACCCAGTACTTC.

V usage is TRBV19 and J usage is TRBJ1-5; D gene ambiguous. V was shortened by 7 bases and J by 0 bases, with 13 bases between the two germline ends. There are 15 residues in the CDR3. Germline V gene data show CDR1 as LNHDA and CDR2 as SQIVND (reference sequence). The CDR3 here is CASKEGGYSNQPQHF. For the CDR3, the DNA is TGTGCCAGTAAGGAGGGCGGCTATAGCAATCAGCCCCAGCATTTT.

In regard to this clonotype: The junction and the germline gene differ at one end; a read error may be behind it. V gene TRBV27 combines with J gene TRBJ2-7; either TRBD1 or TRBD2 may supply D (5 bases each). Germline V lookup: CDR1 MNHEY, CDR2 SMNVEV (reference sequence). The CDR3 is made up of 17 amino acids. CDR3 protein: CACSPERGPPPRYEQYF. In DNA, the CDR3 is TGTGCCTGCAGTCCGGAGAGGGGCCCCCCGCCGAGATACGAGCAGTACTTC.

J is TRBJ2-1 and V is TRBV12-3 or TRBV12-4; perhaps D is TRBD1 or TRBD2 (6 bases each). Deletions cut 5 bases from V and 3 bases from J, with 17 bases between. The CDR3 spans 16 residues. CDR3 sequence reads: CASSDYVGGLYNEQFF. CDR3 nucleotides: TGTGCCAGCAGTGACTACGTAGGGGGACTCTACAATGAGCAGTTCTTC.

This clonotype was observed a handful of times. The J gene is TRBJ2-1, the V gene TRBV24-1; 7 bases fit TRBD1. Trimming cost V 4 bases and J 3 bases; bases outside gene matches: 5. Germline CDR1 is KGHDR and CDR2 is SFDVKD. This CDR3 contains 15 residues. The CDR3 sequence: CATSDPGTDYNEQFF. In nucleotides, the CDR3 is TGTGCCACCAGTGACCCCGGGACAGACTACAATGAGCAGTTCTTC.

A few counts support this clonotype. The chain uses TRBV19 and TRBJ1-2; no reliable D call. With 6 bases removed from V and 4 bases from J, the gap between germline ends came to 24 bases. CDR3 length equals 17 residues. Germline V gene data show CDR1 as LNHDA and CDR2 as SQIVND (reference sequence). CDR3 sequence (DNA): TGTGCCAGTAGGCATGTCCCGATAAGGATGGCTACCTATGGCTACACCTTC. It yields the protein CASRHVPIRMATYGYTF.

This clonotype was seen just once. The rearrangement joins TRBV4-1 to TRBJ2-1, with 8 bases lining up with TRBD1. The J call is uncertain, as TRBJ2-7 better fits the DNA end. Germline CDR1 is MGHRA and CDR2 is YSYEKL. The CDR3 has 16 amino acids. The CDR3 protein is CASSRADRASYNEQYF. In nucleotides, the CDR3 is TGCGCCAGCAGCCGAGCGGACAGGGCCTCCTACAATGAGCAGTACTTC.

The genes are TRBV27 and TRBJ1-4; D is unresolved. The CDR3 extends over 13 amino acids. V lost 5 bases and J 8 bases, leaving 12 bases between the germline ends. The V gene's germline CDR1 is MNHEY and CDR2 SMNVEV (reference sequence). CDR3 sequence: CASSGQTREKLFF. The CDR3 bases are TGTGCCAGCAGTGGGCAAACCCGGGAAAAACTGTTTTTT.

This clonotype was counted ten times or more. A junction boundary mismatches the germline segment, possibly from a read error. The V call is TRBV5-1, the J call TRBJ1-2, with TRBD1 as a possible D gene (5 bases). This CDR3 has 14 amino acids. Germline V gene data show CDR1 as SGHRS and CDR2 as YFSETQ. The CDR3 region is CASSLGASNYGYTF. The CDR3 DNA sequence: TGTGCCAGCAGCTTAGGGGCGTCTAACTATGGCTACACCTTC.